What follows is one TCR beta chain and its context. The antigen is undetermined. Only in-frame clones appear in the TCRdb table, and some are missing; sequencing was by immunoSEQ multiplex PCR. The sample carries about 1 million clones, around 75% recorded once. The sample is drawn from a study of shared clonotypes between healthy human individuals. General observations from the study: Generation probability values for non-shared clonotypes were lower than those for clonotypes shared by all four donors. Larger estimated richness was generally recorded for naive subsets relative to memory subsets.

Per the germline V gene, CDR1 is LNHDA and CDR2 is SQIVND (reference sequence). V lost 0 bases, J lost 5 bases, and 4 bases lay in between. CDR3 size: 12 residues. Donors, without exception, were Caucasian adults residing in Nashville, Tennessee. The clonotype originates from a man aged 18 to 30 in good health. The chain employs TRBV19 and TRBJ2-5; no firm D call. What was sequenced was memory CD4+ T cells sorted from blood. Subset meaning: CD45RA-negative fraction. CDR3 in DNA: TGTGCCAGTAGTATAGAGGGGGAGACCCAGTACTTC. Translation gives CASSIEGETQYF.